This record looks at one TCR beta chain sequence and its context. Its antigen has not been determined. Base qualities are missing; no much larger clone stands one base away. Healthy HIV-negative adults with no recently reported acute infections or vaccinations were included as donors. Every donor was a Caucasian adult residing in Nashville, Tennessee, USA. CD4+ T cells were enriched through magnetic negative selection, after which naive cells were positively selected on CD45RA and the remaining negative fraction served as the memory subset. Blood was collected by leukapheresis, and PBMCs were isolated by Ficoll-Histopaque density gradient centrifugation and then cryopreserved in liquid nitrogen vapor phase. Analytical flow cytometry was used to check the purity and quantity of each magnetically sorted T cell population. Genomic DNA was isolated from each sorted fraction and quantified by UV absorbance on a Nanodrop 2000c.

This sample is drawn from a study of shared clonotypes between healthy human individuals (TCRdb year 2020). Regarding the research as a whole: The cohort comprised a couple of women and a few men aged 18 to 49 years. For each donor, CD4 naive and CD4 memory were each given three plates, CD8 naive was given two plates, and CD8 memory was given one plate. To estimate repertoire size and how much clonotype sharing occurs between individuals, the study deeply sequenced the blood TCR repertoires of five healthy adults. Libraries were prepared and TCR repertoires were sequenced by different laboratories using diverse techniques, in order to increase sequencing depth and limit assay-specific biases. Leukapheresis yielded between about 0.9 and 10 billion PBMCs per donor. What the work shows at the level of the full study, not this receptor alone: The genetic and exposure-history diversity represented was limited by the small number of donors. Even with the large sequencing depth, rarefaction of the sorted-subset datasets indicated that sequencing was incomplete. Only blood was sampled, and tissue TCR repertoires likely differ from those in blood. Larger estimated clonotype richness was generally found for naive subsets than for memory subsets. Pairwise subsampling led to the expectation that sequencing depth would affect the degree of clonotype sharing among donors. Sharing across a handful of donors was observed for roughly 5.4% of naive CD4, under 4% of naive CD8, 2.3% of memory CD4, and approximately 0.41% of memory CD8 clonotypes. Compared with non-shared clonotypes, the clonotypes found in all four sorted-subset donors had higher generation probabilities.

Using the deep immunoSEQ assay, TCR CDR3 regions were amplified from genomic DNA by multiplex PCR. Extracted genomic DNA from each cell subset was spread evenly across all wells of several immunoSEQ 96-well plates, with each plate serving as a replicate. Each replicate PCR for sorted subsets received about 200 ng genomic DNA, equal to roughly 30,000 T cell genomes. Purified libraries were quantified with a Qubit 3.0 fluorometer, sized on a Bioanalyzer 2100, and re-quantified with the KAPA Library Quantification kit. Each immunoSEQ 96-well plate was sequenced on its own single-read 150-cycle Illumina NextSeq 550 flow cell. The paper's processing steps were these. Because the immunoSEQ output held only junctional sequences and lacked quality scores, the filtering could not match the filtering applied to full-length reads. To assign V/J genes and CDR3, sequences were annotated using PyIR, a Python wrapper for IgBLAST v1.9, with IMGT germline references. Reads were filtered out if the reads had weak V/J assignments (E-value above 1e-6), no CDR3, stop codons, out-of-frame junctions, or ambiguous translated residues. V3J clonotypes were defined by identical inferred V gene, J gene, and CDR3 amino acid sequence. The percentage overlap between two repertoires was calculated by dividing the number of shared unique clonotypes by the size of the smaller repertoire. RTK rarefaction, the Chao1 estimator, and Recon v2.1 estimates of unobserved clonotypes were used to assess repertoire richness. For all TCRbeta clonotypes obtained by the gDNA method from a handful of donors, generation probabilities were computed with OLGA. TCRdb retrieved this table from immuneACCESS and kept in-frame rearrangements only. Not all clones are present; in checked studies, unresolved V genes account for under half, and no reason is known for the remainder. Clone size and the V and J calls come from that table; the DNA yielded D and trimming. The sample table records 600,000 to 800,000 clones; just under 75% of these occur just once. Of the sample, approximately 1.8% is held by the ten largest clones.

The CDR3 runs 15 amino acids, cysteine and phenylalanine included. Only the CDR3 DNA stays, 45 bases, in frame from base 1. Trimming takes 4 bases off V and 5 bases off J; junction bases not matched to a gene: 10. CDR1 is given as SGHKS and CDR2 as YYEKEE, both from the germline V gene (reference sequence). The chain couples TRBV5-5 to TRBJ1-2, and 8 junctional nucleotides match TRBD1. Source material: memory CD4+ T cells sorted from blood. The sample's cell subset or site label, decoded: CD45RA-negative fraction. The origin of this receptor is a woman in her 30s in good health. The DNA reads TGTGCCAGCAGCGACGGACAGGGAGTGAGATATGGCTACACCTTC. Its translation reads: CASSDGQGVRYGYTF.